This T cell receptor beta chain was retrieved from a study of cytomegalovirus exposure and HLA in healthy donors. Study-wide points: A later analysis found TCR association rates differed by HLA locus, highest for DRB1 and lowest for HLA-C.

This CDR3 has 14 residues. The germline V gene encodes CDR1 GTSNPN and CDR2 SVGIG (reference sequence). Deletions cut 2 bases from V and 2 bases from J, with 10 bases between. The study ran its PCR with 60 Vbeta and 13 Jbeta primers. Generated by immunoSEQ multiplex PCR, the TCRdb table keeps only in-frame clones and is missing some. This sample yields 50,000 to 60,000 clones, of which over 60% are seen a single time; 2.5% to 3% belongs to the top ten. This clone is a singleton in its sample. Its antigen is not known. The origin of this receptor is a woman in her 40s in good health and CMV-seropositive. The chain couples TRBV30 to TRBJ1-3, with a possible D match to TRBD1 (6 bases). Sequences were obtained from PBMCs. The CDR3 region has the DNA TGTGCCTGGAGTCGGGGGGCAACTGGAAACACCATATATTTT. Protein: CAWSRGATGNTIYF.